The 24 T cell receptor beta chains listed next were all sequenced from one sample in a study of T cell changes during pregnancy in multiple sclerosis. Profiling relied on immunoSEQ multiplex PCR, and the TCRdb table lists in-frame clones only, not all of them. The sample has 90,000 to 95,000 clones, over 85% seen once. The sequencing here drew on peripheral blood, taken in the first trimester of pregnancy. Source of these receptors: a female donor with multiple sclerosis, enrolled in a pregnancy study.

This clone is a singleton in its sample. Germline and junction disagree at one end, which may indicate a read error. V gene TRBV7-7 combines with J gene TRBJ2-7; 10 positions agree with TRBD1. The V gene's germline CDR1 is SSHAT and CDR2 FNYEAQ (reference sequence). The CDR3 is 16 amino acids. The CDR3 sequence: CASSLGDRDRGREQYF. In nucleotides, the CDR3 is TGTGCTAGCAGCTTAGGGGACCGGGACAGGGGCCGCGAGCAGTACTTC. The variable domain in full, with the rest retrieved from reference TRBV7-7 and TRBJ2-7, is GAGVSQSPRYKVTKRGQDVTLRCDPISSHATLYWYQQALGQGPEFLTYFNYEAQPDKSGLPSDRFSAERPEGSISTLTIQRTEQRDSAMYRCASSLGDRDRGREQYFGPGTRLTVT.

This CDR3 reads CASAQNSYEQYF. The DNA of the CDR3 is TGTGCCAGCGCACAGAATTCCTACGAGCAGTACTTC. The rearrangement joins TRBV2 to TRBJ2-7, with D uncertain. V lost 8 bases and J lost 1, with 9 bases in between. The CDR3 is made up of 12 amino acids. The germline V gene has CDR1 SNHLY and CDR2 FYNNEI. The complete variable domain, with remaining parts taken from reference TRBV2 and TRBJ2-7, reads EPEVTQTPSHQVTQMGQEVILRCVPISNHLYFYWYRQILGQKVEFLVSFYNNEISEKSEIFDDQFSVERPDGSNFTLKIRSTKLEDSAMYFCASAQNSYEQYFGPGTRLTVT.

CDR3: CASSVGPQGRNTIYF. The CDR3 bases are TGTGCCAGCAGCGTAGGGCCCCAGGGTAGAAACACCATATATTTT. The J gene is TRBJ1-3, the V gene TRBV9, with D possibly matching TRBD1 (5 bases). CDR3 length: 15 residues. V shed 0 bases and J shed 5 bases, with 12 bases lying between them. Germline V CDR1 and CDR2: SGDLS, YYNGEE.

This chain links TRBV6-1 with TRBJ1-2; the match to TRBD1 covers 7 bases. Germline V gene sequence: CDR1 MNHNS, CDR2 SASEGT. With 4 bases clipped from V and 8 bases from J, the junction kept 4 bases outside the gene matches. This CDR3 has 12 amino acids. The CDR3 nucleotides are TGTGCCAGCAGTGGGACAGGTATAGGCTACACCTTC. The encoded protein is CASSGTGIGYTF.

The chain joins TRBV7-2 to TRBJ1-1; 7 positions agree with TRBD1. Germline lookup yields CDR1 SGHTA and CDR2 FQGNSA. The trim removed 4 bases at V and 6 bases at J, leaving 8 bases unmatched. This CDR3 is built from 14 residues. In DNA, the CDR3 is TGTGCCAGCAGCTGGGGAACAGGGGACCCTGAAGCTTTCTTT. It translates to CASSWGTGDPEAFF.

The rearrangement joins TRBV5-1 to TRBJ2-3, with 12 positions matching TRBD2. Trimming at V came to 4 bases and at J to 5 bases, leaving 8 bases not matched to a gene. The CDR3 has 16 residues. CDR1 and CDR2 (germline): SGHRS, YFSETQ. CDR3 sequence reads: CASSTLAGGRGDTQYF. CDR3 sequence (DNA): TGCGCCAGCAGCACCCTAGCGGGGGGGCGGGGAGATACGCAGTATTTT.

The chain carries TRBV19 and TRBJ1-6; no reliable D call. CDR3 size: 16 residues. The V gene lost 5 bases and the J gene lost 3 bases, with 14 bases spanning the gap. Germline-derived CDR1 and CDR2 are LNHDA and SQIVND (reference sequence). CDR3 bases: TGTGCCAGTAGTGAATTAGAGGCGGTCTATAATTCACCCCTCCACTTT. Its translation: CASSELEAVYNSPLHF.

The CDR3 coding sequence is TGTGCCAGACTGGACCGGGACAGGGTCTTCTGGCTGAGCAATCAGCCCCAGCATTTT. It encodes CARLDRDRVFWLSNQPQHF. This chain connects TRBV27 to TRBJ1-5; 9 nucleotides match TRBD1. The CDR3 has 19 residues. Looked up from germline, CDR1 is MNHEY and CDR2 is SMNVEV (reference sequence). The junction had 19 bases not matched to a gene; V was cut back by 9 bases and J by 1 base.

The V and J genes are TRBV29-1 and TRBJ1-1; tentative D call: TRBD1 (6 bases). Trimming pared 6 bases from V and 0 bases from J, leaving 14 bases between. Germline V gene sequence: CDR1 SQVTM, CDR2 ANQGSEA. The CDR3 is 14 amino acids. The CDR3 DNA is TGCAGCGTGGCCCGGACAGTCTTGAACACTGAAGCTTTCTTT. Translated: CSVARTVLNTEAFF.

The chain is built from TRBV12-5 and TRBJ2-1; 8 bases align to TRBD1. CDR1 LGHNT and CDR2 FRNRAP come from the germline V gene. V lost 2 bases to trimming and J lost 1 base; unmatched junction nucleotides: 4. This CDR3 has 16 amino acids. CDR3 DNA: TGTGCTAGTGGTTTGTCTACAGGGGGGTCCTACAATGAGCAGTTCTTC. As protein: CASGLSTGGSYNEQFF.

V gene TRBV6-5 combines with J gene TRBJ2-3; 11 bases match TRBD2. The trim removed 4 bases at V and 9 bases at J, leaving 9 bases unmatched. Per germline, CDR1 MNHEY and CDR2 SVGAGI. The CDR3 is 15 residues long. The CDR3 sequence: CASSSGLAGGETQYF. CDR3 DNA: TGTGCCAGCAGTTCGGGTCTAGCGGGGGGTGAGACGCAGTATTTT.

V usage is TRBV30 and J usage is TRBJ1-6, with a possible D match to TRBD1 (5 bases). The ends were cut back, 5 bases at V and 13 bases at J, with 15 bases in the middle. The germline CDR1 and CDR2 sequences are GTSNPN and SVGIG (reference sequence). The CDR3 has 12 amino acids. The CDR3 DNA reads as TGTGCCTGGGGAGAAATCGGGGGGCCCCTCCACTTT. Translated: CAWGEIGGPLHF.

This chain links TRBV19 with TRBJ2-5, with TRBD1 as a possible D gene (5 bases). Germline CDR1 LNHDA, CDR2 SQIVND (reference sequence). The CDR3 length is 14 residues. Deletions cut 1 base from V and 5 bases from J, with 11 bases between. The DNA for the CDR3 is TGTGCCAGTAGTATAGCAGGGTTAAGGGAGACCCAGTACTTC. This gives the protein CASSIAGLRETQYF.

The chain carries TRBV7-9 and TRBJ1-5; TRBD1 aligns across 7 bases. The CDR3 spans 14 residues. V shed 3 bases and J 5 bases; nucleotides not matched to a gene: 4. Germline lookup yields CDR1 SEHNR and CDR2 FQNEAQ (reference sequence). The CDR3 sequence is CASSLTGNHQPQHF. CDR3 in DNA: TGTGCCAGCAGCTTGACAGGGAACCATCAGCCCCAGCATTTT.

This clone was recorded once. This chain joins TRBV2 and TRBJ2-7, with D perhaps TRBD1 (5 bases). V lost 5 bases, J lost 5 bases, and 10 bases lay in between. Germline V CDR1 and CDR2: SNHLY, FYNNEI. The CDR3 has 12 amino acids. CDR3 coding DNA: TGTGCCAGCAGTTTAGGACATCACGAGCAGTACTTC. Its protein is CASSLGHHEQYF. The whole variable domain, filled in from reference TRBV2 and TRBJ2-7, reads EPEVTQTPSHQVTQMGQEVILRCVPISNHLYFYWYRQILGQKVEFLVSFYNNEISEKSEIFDDQFSVERPDGSNFTLKIRSTKLEDSAMYFCASSLGHHEQYFGPGTRLTVT.

The chain links TRBV7-2 to TRBJ1-2; possibly TRBD1 for D (5 bases). This CDR3 has 13 amino acids. Germline V gives CDR1 SGHTA, CDR2 FQGNSA. Trimming cost V 5 bases and J 8 bases, with 15 bases left between them. The CDR3 DNA reads TGTGCCAGCAGCAACTACCCGGGGGACGGCTACACCTTC. The encoded protein is CASSNYPGDGYTF.

The CDR3 spells CASTIGGGAEDTQYF. CDR3 nucleotides: TGTGCCAGCACCATAGGCGGGGGGGCTGAAGATACGCAGTATTTT. The V gene is TRBV13, the J gene TRBJ2-3, with 9 bases fitting TRBD2. This CDR3 comprises 15 residues. The J segment lost 5 bases and the V segment lost 7 bases, leaving 10 bases of the junction unmatched. Per germline, CDR1 PRHDT and CDR2 FYEKMQ (reference sequence).

V and J are TRBV14 and TRBJ1-2, with TRBD1 identical over 10 bases. CDR3 length equals 14 residues. J gave up 7 bases and V 4 bases, and 6 bases lay outside the gene matches. CDR1 and CDR2 (germline): SGHDN, FVKESK. The CDR3 is CASSPPGQGPGYTF. DNA of the CDR3: TGTGCCAGCAGCCCTCCGGGACAGGGGCCTGGCTACACCTTC.

This chain joins TRBV28 and TRBJ2-7; D ambiguous. Trimming pared 2 bases from V and 3 bases from J, leaving 5 bases between. Germline-derived CDR1 and CDR2 are MDHEN and SYDVKM. CDR3 length equals 12 residues. The CDR3 DNA follows: TGTGCCAGCAGTTTAACATACTACGAGCAGTACTTC. This codes for CASSLTYYEQYF.

This chain uses TRBV15 with TRBJ2-3, with TRBD2 matching over 10 bases. The germline gives CDR1 LNHNV, CDR2 YYDKDF (reference sequence). The CDR3 covers 15 residues. With 6 bases clipped from V and 3 bases from J, the junction kept 6 bases outside the gene matches. CDR3 loop: CATRQRGGRTDTQYF. The CDR3 DNA follows: TGTGCCACCAGACAGCGGGGGGGCAGGACAGATACGCAGTATTTT. Full variable domain (rest looked up from reference TRBV15 and TRBJ2-3): DAMVIQNPRYQVTQFGKPVTLSCSQTLNHNVMYWYQQKSSQAPKLLFHYYDKDFNNEADTPDNFQSRRPNTSFCFLDIRSPGLGDTAMYLCATRQRGGRTDTQYFGPGTRLTVL.

The V gene is TRBV5-1, the J gene TRBJ2-3; the match to TRBD2 covers 7 bases. J gave up 2 bases and V 1 base, and 4 bases lay outside the gene matches. CDR3 size: 15 residues. Germline lookup yields CDR1 SGHRS and CDR2 YFSETQ. DNA for the CDR3: TGCGCCAGCAGCTTGTTTGCGGGGGACACAGATACGCAGTATTTT. As protein: CASSLFAGDTDTQYF.

The V gene is TRBV6-1, the J gene TRBJ2-3, with 8 bases lining up with TRBD2. Per the germline V gene, CDR1 is MNHNS and CDR2 is SASEGT. V was clipped by 4 bases and J by 2 bases; unmatched bases: 5. The CDR3 runs to 15 residues. This chain's CDR3 is CASSVERGPTDTQYF. CDR3 DNA: TGTGCCAGCAGTGTGGAGCGGGGGCCCACAGATACGCAGTATTTT.

The V call is TRBV10-3, the J call TRBJ1-5; D is unresolved. V shed 4 bases and J shed 2 bases, with 12 bases lying between them. Germline lookup yields CDR1 ENHRY and CDR2 SYGVKD. The length of the CDR3 is 15 residues. CDR3 sequence (DNA): TGTGCCATCAGTGCCTCCCAGGTTGGCAATCAGCCCCAGCATTTT. The encoded protein is CAISASQVGNQPQHF.

To note about this clone: A junction boundary mismatches the germline segment, possibly from a read error. The chain recombines TRBV5-6 with TRBJ1-1; tentative D call: TRBD1 (6 bases). The CDR3 is 12 amino acids. The germline CDR1 and CDR2 sequences are SGHDT and YYEEEE. CDR3 DNA: TGTGCCAGCAGTTTGGGGGGGCCTGAAGCTTTCTTT. It encodes CASSLGGPEAFF.